The 17 T cell receptor beta chains given below trace back to one sample, sequenced in a study of cytomegalovirus exposure and HLA in healthy donors. PCR was performed using 60 Vbeta and 13 Jbeta primers. TCRdb keeps only in-frame clones here, not all; method: immunoSEQ multiplex PCR. The sample lists 65,000 to 90,000 clones; approximately 90% were seen once. Sequencing was performed on PBMCs. These receptors were collected from a woman in her 30s in good health and CMV-seronegative.

This clone was picked up one time. The chain recombines TRBV11-2 with TRBJ2-3, with 8 bases matching TRBD1. V gave up 5 bases and J gave up 2 bases; unmatched junction bases: 3. Germline V gene lookup returns CDR1 SGHAT and CDR2 FQNNGV. This CDR3 is built from 14 residues. CDR3 sequence (DNA): TGTGCCAGCAGCGCGGACAGGGTCACAGATACGCAGTATTTT. It encodes CASSADRVTDTQYF.

Turning to this clone: The junction shows a germline mismatch at one end, possibly a read error. The sample holds other DNA sequences that translate to the same CDR3. The genes are TRBV7-8 and TRBJ2-5; D call uncertain. CDR1 SGHVS and CDR2 FQNEAQ come from the germline V gene. The length of the CDR3 is 14 residues. CDR3 nucleotides: TGTGCCAGTAGCTTAGATGCGCCTCAAGAGACCCAGTACTTC. Translating gives CASSLDAPQETQYF.

The genes are TRBV11-2 and TRBJ2-7, with TRBD2 identical over 11 bases. The CDR3 has 15 amino acids. CDR1 and CDR2 from the germline V gene are SGHAT and FQNNGV. V was clipped by 6 bases and J by 3 bases; unmatched bases: 7. The CDR3 reads CASRPRLAGIYEQYF. The CDR3 nucleotides are TGTGCCAGCAGGCCTAGACTAGCGGGAATCTACGAGCAGTACTTC.

This sequence joins TRBV6-1 and TRBJ2-1; TRBD2 matches at 7 bases. The germline gives CDR1 MNHNS, CDR2 SASEGT. The J segment lost 10 bases and the V segment lost 6 bases, leaving 12 bases of the junction unmatched. There are 14 residues in the CDR3. The CDR3 sequence: CASRVSGRAQEQFF. CDR3 sequence (DNA): TGTGCCAGCAGGGTATCGGGGAGGGCTCAGGAGCAGTTCTTC.

This clone came up once. V usage is TRBV6-4 and J usage is TRBJ1-6; possible D gene TRBD1, 6 bases. This CDR3 is built from 15 residues. The germline V gene has CDR1 MRHNA and CDR2 SNTAGT. Trimming took 0 bases from V and 5 from J, leaving 8 bases between them. CDR3 in DNA: TGTGCCAGCAGTGACTCAGGGGGGGATAATTCACCCCTCCACTTT. Its protein product is CASSDSGGDNSPLHF.

The chain joins TRBV9 to TRBJ2-5; 12 nucleotides line up with TRBD2. V was pared by 0 bases and J by 4 bases, with 4 bases of the junction left unmatched. The CDR3 is 16 residues long. The V gene's germline CDR1 is SGDLS and CDR2 YYNGEE. The CDR3 region has the DNA TGTGCCAGCAGCGTAGGAGGGGGACTAGCGGGAGAGACCCAGTACTTC. Its protein product is CASSVGGGLAGETQYF.

The chain carries TRBV19 and TRBJ2-1; 11 nucleotides match TRBD2. This CDR3 is 21 amino acids long. The trim removed 3 bases at V and 4 bases at J, leaving 20 bases unmatched. CDR1 and CDR2 (germline): LNHDA, SQIVND (reference sequence). The DNA for the CDR3 is TGTGCCAGTAGTATTGTTGGGGCGGAACTAGCGGGAGTGCGCGGATACAATGAGCAGTTCTTC. Residues: CASSIVGAELAGVRGYNEQFF.

J is TRBJ2-2 and V is TRBV7-3; D not certain. V lost 2 bases and J lost 6, with 7 bases in between. The CDR3 spans 13 residues. Germline-derived CDR1 and CDR2 are SGHTA and FQGTGA. The CDR3 loop reads CASSLRLSGELFF. The CDR3 bases are TGTGCCAGCAGCTTACGACTTTCCGGGGAGCTGTTTTTT.

This clone appeared once. The junction shows a germline mismatch at one end, possibly a read error. The V call is TRBV6-5, the J call TRBJ1-2; D call uncertain. The CDR3 length is 12 residues. CDR1 is MNHEY and CDR2 is SVGAGI in the germline V gene. The CDR3 loop is CASSYRGYGYPF. Written as DNA, the CDR3 is TGTGCCAGCAGTTACCGAGGCTATGGCTACCCCTTC.

This chain joins TRBV4-3 and TRBJ2-7, with 8 bases that match TRBD2. The CDR3 consists of 16 residues. V shed 0 bases, J shed 2 bases, and the junction held 6 bases outside the gene matches. Germline assignment: CDR1 LGHNA and CDR2 YSLEER. The CDR3 loop reads CASSQEDSGVTYEQYF. The CDR3 DNA reads TGCGCCAGCAGCCAAGAGGATAGCGGGGTTACCTACGAGCAGTACTTC.

The chain has TRBV5-1 and TRBJ2-5; TRBD2 aligns across 14 bases. Germline-derived CDR1 and CDR2 are SGHRS and YFSETQ. After removal of 0 bases from V and 3 bases from J, the junction contained 1 base not matched to a gene. The CDR3 totals 16 residues. CDR3 in amino acids: CASSLGLAGGKETQYF. The DNA of the CDR3 is TGCGCCAGCAGCTTGGGACTAGCGGGAGGGAAAGAGACCCAGTACTTC. Combining the CDR3 with reference TRBV5-1 and TRBJ2-5 gives the whole variable domain KAGVTQTPRYLIKTRGQQVTLSCSPISGHRSVSWYQQTPGQGLQFLFEYFSETQRNKGNFPGRFSGRQFSNSRSEMNVSTLELGDSALYLCASSLGLAGGKETQYFGPGTRLLVL.

The V gene is TRBV29-1, the J gene TRBJ2-3; TRBD1 agrees at 7 bases. The CDR3 is 14 residues long. The ends lost 2 bases at V and 10 bases at J; junction bases unmatched: 12. From germline, CDR1 is SQVTM and CDR2 ANQGSEA. CDR3 nucleotide sequence: TGCAGCGTTGAAAATCGGGACAGAGCCAGGGCGCAGTATTTT. It specifies CSVENRDRARAQYF.

The CDR3 nucleotides are TGTGCCAGCACCGTCTCTGGGGGCGTCGATCAGCCCCAGCATTTT. Translating gives CASTVSGGVDQPQHF. J is TRBJ1-5 and V is TRBV7-2; D perhaps matches TRBD1 (6 bases). Per the germline V gene, CDR1 is SGHTA and CDR2 is FQGNSA. V shed 7 bases and J shed 5 bases, with 18 bases lying between them. This CDR3 has 15 residues. The complete variable domain, with remaining parts taken from reference TRBV7-2 and TRBJ1-5, reads GAGVSQSPSNKVTEKGKDVELRCDPISGHTALYWYRQSLGQGLEFLIYFQGNSAPDKSGLPSDRFSAERTGGSVSTLTIQRTQQEDSAVYLCASTVSGGVDQPQHFGDGTRLSIL.

The chain couples TRBV10-3 to TRBJ2-7; 8 positions match TRBD2. The CDR3 is 16 residues long. Unmatched junction bases numbered 16, after V lost 6 bases and J lost 6 bases. Germline lookup yields CDR1 ENHRY and CDR2 SYGVKD. CDR3 sequence reads: CAISPSGWGSYGEQYF. The CDR3, as DNA: TGTGCCATCAGCCCTAGCGGGTGGGGGTCTTACGGCGAGCAGTACTTC.

The rearrangement uses TRBV29-1 and TRBJ2-5; D is uncertain. The germline V gene has CDR1 SQVTM and CDR2 ANQGSEA. The CDR3 sequence is 17 residues long. Trimming took 4 bases from V and 2 from J, leaving 23 bases between them. The CDR3 sequence is CSVVPSTPRAAQETQYF. The CDR3 bases are TGCAGCGTTGTACCCTCTACCCCCCGCGCGGCTCAAGAGACCCAGTACTTC.

The chain couples TRBV28 to TRBJ2-1; TRBD1 agrees at 7 bases. Germline-derived CDR1 and CDR2 are MDHEN and SYDVKM. Trimming took 11 bases from V and 2 from J; bases not matched to a gene: 6. CDR3 size: 13 residues. CDR3 sequence: CACSGQPYNEQFF. The CDR3 DNA reads TGTGCCTGCTCGGGACAGCCCTACAATGAGCAGTTCTTC.

V and J are TRBV4-2 and TRBJ2-5; D uncertain. This CDR3 has 13 residues. Germline lookup yields CDR1 LGHNA and CDR2 YNFKEQ. Between the trimmed V and J ends, which lost 0 bases and 5 bases, there was a span of 7 bases. The CDR3 bases are TGTGCCAGCAGCCAAGATAAAGCGGAGACCCAGTACTTC. Its translation: CASSQDKAETQYF.